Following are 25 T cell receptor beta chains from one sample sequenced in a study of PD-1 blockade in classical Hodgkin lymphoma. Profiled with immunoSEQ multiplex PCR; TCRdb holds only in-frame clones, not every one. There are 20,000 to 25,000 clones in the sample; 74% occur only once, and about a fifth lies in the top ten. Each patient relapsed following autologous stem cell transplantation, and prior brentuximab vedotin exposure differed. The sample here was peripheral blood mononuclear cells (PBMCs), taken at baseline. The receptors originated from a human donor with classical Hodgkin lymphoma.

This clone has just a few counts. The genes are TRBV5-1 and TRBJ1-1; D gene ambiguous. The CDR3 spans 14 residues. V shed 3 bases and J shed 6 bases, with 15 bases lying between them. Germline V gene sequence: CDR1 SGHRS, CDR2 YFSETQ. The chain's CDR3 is CASSWSGTDAEAFF. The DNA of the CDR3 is TGCGCCAGCAGCTGGAGTGGTACGGACGCTGAAGCTTTCTTT.

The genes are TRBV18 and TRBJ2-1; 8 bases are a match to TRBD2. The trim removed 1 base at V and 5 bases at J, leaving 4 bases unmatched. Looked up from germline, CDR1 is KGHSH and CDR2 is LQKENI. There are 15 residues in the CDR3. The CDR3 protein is CASSPQRELDNEQFF. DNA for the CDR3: TGTGCCAGCTCACCACAGCGGGAGTTGGACAATGAGCAGTTCTTC.

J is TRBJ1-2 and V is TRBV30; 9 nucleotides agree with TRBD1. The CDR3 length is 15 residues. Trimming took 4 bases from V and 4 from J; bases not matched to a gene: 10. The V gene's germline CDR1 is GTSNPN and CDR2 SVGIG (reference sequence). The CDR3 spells CAWITSDRGLYGYTF. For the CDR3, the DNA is TGTGCCTGGATTACCTCGGACAGGGGACTCTATGGCTACACCTTC.

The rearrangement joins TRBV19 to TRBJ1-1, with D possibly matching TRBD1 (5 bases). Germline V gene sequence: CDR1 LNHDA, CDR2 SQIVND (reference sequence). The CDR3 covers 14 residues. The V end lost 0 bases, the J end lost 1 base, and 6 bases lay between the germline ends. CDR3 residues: CASSIDTGNTEAFF. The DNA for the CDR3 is TGTGCCAGTAGTATAGATACAGGGAACACTGAAGCTTTCTTT.

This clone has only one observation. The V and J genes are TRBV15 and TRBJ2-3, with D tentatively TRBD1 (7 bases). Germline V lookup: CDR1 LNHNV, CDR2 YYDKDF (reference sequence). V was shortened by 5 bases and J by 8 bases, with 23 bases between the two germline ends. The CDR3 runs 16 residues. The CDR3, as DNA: TGTGCCACCAGCGGGCCGGGACAGCCGGGACTCCGTACGCAGTATTTT. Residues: CATSGPGQPGLRTQYF.

In DNA form, the CDR3 reads TGTGCCAGCAGTTACTCTGGCGGTCCCGATGAGCAGTTCTTC. Residues: CASSYSGGPDEQFF. V usage is TRBV6-6 and J usage is TRBJ2-1, with D unresolved. The germline V gene has CDR1 MNHNY and CDR2 SVGAGI (reference sequence). V was cut by 0 bases and J by 8 bases, with 11 bases left in between. This CDR3 is 14 amino acids long.

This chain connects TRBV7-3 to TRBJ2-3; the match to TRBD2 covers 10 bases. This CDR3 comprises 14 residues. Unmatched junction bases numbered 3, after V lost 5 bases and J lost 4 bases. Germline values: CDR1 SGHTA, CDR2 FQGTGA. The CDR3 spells CASSPSGRPDTQYF. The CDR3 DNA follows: TGTGCCAGCAGCCCTAGCGGGAGACCAGATACGCAGTATTTT.

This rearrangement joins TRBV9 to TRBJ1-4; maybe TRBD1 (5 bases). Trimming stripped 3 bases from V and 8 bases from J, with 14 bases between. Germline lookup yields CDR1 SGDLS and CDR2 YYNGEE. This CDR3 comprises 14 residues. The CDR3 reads CASSAGGVAEKLFF. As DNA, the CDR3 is TGTGCCAGCAGCGCCGGAGGGGTCGCGGAAAAACTGTTTTTT. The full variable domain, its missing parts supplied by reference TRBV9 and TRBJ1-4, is DSGVTQTPKHLITATGQRVTLRCSPRSGDLSVYWYQQSLDQGLQFLIQYYNGEERAKGNILERFSAQQFPDLHSELNLSSLELGDSALYFCASSAGGVAEKLFFGSGTQLSVL.

CDR3: CSVEITSGTLRYEQYF. CDR3 in DNA: TGCAGCGTTGAGATCACTAGCGGGACATTGCGCTACGAGCAGTACTTC. The V call is TRBV29-1, the J call TRBJ2-7; 10 bases line up with TRBD2. The germline V gene has CDR1 SQVTM and CDR2 ANQGSEA. The CDR3 length is 16 residues. V shed 3 bases and J 3 bases; nucleotides not matched to a gene: 11.

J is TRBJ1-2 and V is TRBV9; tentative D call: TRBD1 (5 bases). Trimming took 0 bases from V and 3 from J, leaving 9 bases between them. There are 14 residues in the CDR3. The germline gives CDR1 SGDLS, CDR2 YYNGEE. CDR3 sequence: CASSVGRGDYGYTF. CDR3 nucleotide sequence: TGTGCCAGCAGCGTAGGGCGGGGGGACTATGGCTACACCTTC.

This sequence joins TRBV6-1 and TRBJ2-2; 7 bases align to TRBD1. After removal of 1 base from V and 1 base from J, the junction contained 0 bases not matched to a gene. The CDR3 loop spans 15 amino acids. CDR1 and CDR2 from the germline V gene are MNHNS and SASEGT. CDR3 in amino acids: CASSEGTGNTGELFF. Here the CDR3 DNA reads TGTGCCAGCAGTGAAGGGACAGGGAACACCGGGGAGCTGTTTTTT.

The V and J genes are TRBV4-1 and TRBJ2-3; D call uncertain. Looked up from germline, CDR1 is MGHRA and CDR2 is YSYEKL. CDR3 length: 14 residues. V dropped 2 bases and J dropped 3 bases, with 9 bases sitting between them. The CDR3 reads CASSQLHRTDTQYF. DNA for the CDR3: TGCGCCAGCAGCCAATTACATCGAACAGATACGCAGTATTTT.

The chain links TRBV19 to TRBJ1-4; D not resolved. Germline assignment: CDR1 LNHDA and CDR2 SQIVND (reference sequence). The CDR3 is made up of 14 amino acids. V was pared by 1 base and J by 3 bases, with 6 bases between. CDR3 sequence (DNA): TGTGCCAGTAGTATAGGCACAGCTAATGAAAAACTGTTTTTT. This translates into CASSIGTANEKLFF.

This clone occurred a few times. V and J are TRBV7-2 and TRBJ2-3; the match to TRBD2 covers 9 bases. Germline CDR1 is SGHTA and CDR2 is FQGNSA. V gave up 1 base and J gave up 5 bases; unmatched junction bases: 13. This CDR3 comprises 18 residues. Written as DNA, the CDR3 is TGTGCCAGCAGCTTAGTTTGGACTAGCGCGGGTTTTGGAGATACGCAGTATTTT. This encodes CASSLVWTSAGFGDTQYF.

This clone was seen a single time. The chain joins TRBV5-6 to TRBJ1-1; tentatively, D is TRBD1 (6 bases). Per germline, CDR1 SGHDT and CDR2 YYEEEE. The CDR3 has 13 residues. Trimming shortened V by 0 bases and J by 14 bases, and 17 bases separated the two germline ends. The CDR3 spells CASSLVVTGGDFF. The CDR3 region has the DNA TGTGCCAGCAGCTTGGTGGTGACAGGTGGGGACTTCTTT.

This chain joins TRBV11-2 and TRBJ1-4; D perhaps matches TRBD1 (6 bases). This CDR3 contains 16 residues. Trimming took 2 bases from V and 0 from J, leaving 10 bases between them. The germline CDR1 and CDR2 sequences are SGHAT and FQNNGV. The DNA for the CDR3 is TGTGCCAGCAGCTTAAGGGGGGGAGCAACTAATGAAAAACTGTTTTTT. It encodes CASSLRGGATNEKLFF.

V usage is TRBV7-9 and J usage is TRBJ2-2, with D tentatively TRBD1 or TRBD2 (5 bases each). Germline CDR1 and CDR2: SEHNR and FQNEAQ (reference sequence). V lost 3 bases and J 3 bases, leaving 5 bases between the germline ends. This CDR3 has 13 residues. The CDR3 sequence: CASSLGDTGELFF. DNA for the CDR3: TGTGCCAGCAGCTTGGGGGACACCGGGGAGCTGTTTTTT.

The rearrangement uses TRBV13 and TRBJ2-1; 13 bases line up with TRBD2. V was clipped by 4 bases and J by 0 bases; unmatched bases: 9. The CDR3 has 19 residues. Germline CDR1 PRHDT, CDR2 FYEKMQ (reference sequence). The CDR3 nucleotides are TGTGCCAGCAGCTCTACTAGCGGGAGGGTCCCGAGCTCCTACAATGAGCAGTTCTTC. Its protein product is CASSSTSGRVPSSYNEQFF.

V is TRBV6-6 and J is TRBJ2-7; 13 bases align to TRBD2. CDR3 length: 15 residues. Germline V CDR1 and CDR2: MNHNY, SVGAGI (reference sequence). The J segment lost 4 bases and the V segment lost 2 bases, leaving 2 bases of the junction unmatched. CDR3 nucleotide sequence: TGTGCCAGCAGTTACGGACTAGCGGGAGCGTACGAGCAGTACTTC. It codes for CASSYGLAGAYEQYF.

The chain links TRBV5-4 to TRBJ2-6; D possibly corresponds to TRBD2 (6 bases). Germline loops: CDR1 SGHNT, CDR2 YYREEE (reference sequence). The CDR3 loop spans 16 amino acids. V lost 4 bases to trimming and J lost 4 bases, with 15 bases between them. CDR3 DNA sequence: TGTGCCAGCAGCCCCTGGGGGGATGCAGGGGCCAACGTCCTGACTTTC. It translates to CASSPWGDAGANVLTF.

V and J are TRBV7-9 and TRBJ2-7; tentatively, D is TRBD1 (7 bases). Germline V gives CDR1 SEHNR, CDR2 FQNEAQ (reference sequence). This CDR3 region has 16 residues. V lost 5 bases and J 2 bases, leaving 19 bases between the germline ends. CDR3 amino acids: CASSQGGDTPAYEQYF. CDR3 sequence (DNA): TGTGCCAGCAGCCAGGGGGGTGATACTCCAGCCTACGAGCAGTACTTC.

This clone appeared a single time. CDR3 coding DNA: TGTGCCAGCAGTGACTCGACTAGCGGGAGCAATGAGCAGTTCTTC. Its protein is CASSDSTSGSNEQFF. The V gene is TRBV6-4, the J gene TRBJ2-1; 12 bases map to TRBD2. The CDR3 length is 15 residues. V was clipped by 0 bases and J by 6 bases; unmatched bases: 0. Germline V CDR1 and CDR2: MRHNA, SNTAGT.

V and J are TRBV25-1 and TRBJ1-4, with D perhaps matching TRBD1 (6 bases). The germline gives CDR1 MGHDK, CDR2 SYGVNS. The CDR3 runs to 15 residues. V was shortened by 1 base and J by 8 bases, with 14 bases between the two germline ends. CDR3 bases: TGTGCCAGCAGTGAATCTCCGACAGGCCGGGAAAAACTGTTTTTT. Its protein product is CASSESPTGREKLFF.

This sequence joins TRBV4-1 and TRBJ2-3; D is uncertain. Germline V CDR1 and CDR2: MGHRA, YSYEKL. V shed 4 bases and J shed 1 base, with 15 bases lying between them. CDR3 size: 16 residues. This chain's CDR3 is CASSLLQAPRTDTQYF. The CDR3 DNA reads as TGCGCCAGCAGCCTCCTCCAGGCACCTCGCACAGATACGCAGTATTTT.

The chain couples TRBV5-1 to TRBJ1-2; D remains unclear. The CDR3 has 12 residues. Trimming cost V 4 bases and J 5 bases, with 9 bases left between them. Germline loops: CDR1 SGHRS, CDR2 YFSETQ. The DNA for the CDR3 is TGCGCCAGCAGCCCAGGAGGATATGGCTACACCTTC. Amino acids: CASSPGGYGYTF. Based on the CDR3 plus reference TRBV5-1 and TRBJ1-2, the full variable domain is KAGVTQTPRYLIKTRGQQVTLSCSPISGHRSVSWYQQTPGQGLQFLFEYFSETQRNKGNFPGRFSGRQFSNSRSEMNVSTLELGDSALYLCASSPGGYGYTFGSGTRLTVV.